A selection of T cell receptor beta chains follows, all from one sample in a study of blood T cell repertoires in COVID-19. The data were produced by immunoSEQ multiplex PCR, yet TCRdb's version contains in-frame clones alone and is incomplete. The sample has under 60,000 clones, about 80% seen once. The sequenced sample consisted of peripheral blood. The receptor set was obtained from a man in his 60s with acute or convalescent COVID-19. Both conserved end residues are part of each CDR3. A D gene is named only where the DNA matches it firmly. The size of a clone is reported for some rows only, either as once, few or many, or as a class for expanded clones.

>TRBV7-6|-|TRBJ2-3|TRBD2
CASSPTAVTSGDTDTQYF
TGTGCCAGCAGCCCGACCGCCGTAACTAGCGGGGACACAGATACGCAGTATTTT
>TRBV13|-|TRBJ2-2|-
CASSFLGNTGELFF
TGTGCCAGCAGCTTCCTCGGGAACACCGGGGAGCTGTTTTTT
>TRBV27|once|TRBJ2-7|TRBD1
CASSAPGATGSSYEQYF
TGTGCCAGCAGCGCCCCCGGCGCGACAGGGAGCTCCTACGAGCAGTACTTC
>TRBV18|-|TRBJ1-2|-
CASSPQGGTNYGYTF
TGTGCCAGCTCACCCCAGGGCGGGACCAACTATGGCTACACCTTC
>TRBV28|-|TRBJ2-7|TRBD2
CASSSPRRGGKNEQYF
TGTGCCAGCAGTTCCCCCAGGAGGGGAGGGAAGAACGAGCAGTACTTC
>TRBV29-1|-|TRBJ1-2|-
CSVAASQGDGYTF
TGCAGCGTTGCAGCAAGCCAGGGCGATGGCTACACCTTC
>TRBV13|few|TRBJ1-2|TRBD1
CASSVNRGNYGYTF
TGTGCCAGCAGCGTCAACAGGGGTAACTATGGCTACACCTTC
>TRBV2|-|TRBJ2-4|TRBD1
CASGDSLAKNIQYF
TGTGCCAGCGGGGACAGTTTAGCCAAAAACATTCAGTACTTC
>TRBV7-9|-|TRBJ2-1|TRBD2
CASSLAGGFEQFF
TGTGCCAGCAGCTTAGCGGGGGGGTTTGAGCAGTTCTTC
>TRBV4-1|-|TRBJ1-3|TRBD1
CASSQDPTTGSRNTIYF
TGCGCCAGCAGCCAAGATCCAACGACAGGGTCTAGAAACACCATATATTTT
>TRBV19|few|TRBJ2-2|-
CASTVRHSNTGELFF
TGTGCCAGTACGGTCCGACATTCGAACACCGGGGAGCTGTTTTTT
>TRBV10-2|few|TRBJ2-1|TRBD2
CASSEDRSGRRFF
TGCGCCAGCAGTGAGGACCGGTCCGGGAGGAGGTTCTTC
>TRBV29-1|-|TRBJ2-7|TRBD1
CSAGQGKRDEQYF
TGCAGCGCCGGACAGGGTAAAAGGGACGAGCAGTACTTC
>TRBV5-1|-|TRBJ2-1|TRBD1
CASSPTGQGAYNEQFF
TGCGCCAGCAGTCCCACCGGACAGGGGGCCTACAATGAGCAGTTCTTC
>TRBV19|-|TRBJ1-2|-
CASSIERGRGYGYTF
TGTGCCAGTAGTATAGAGCGGGGCAGAGGGTATGGCTACACCTTC
>TRBV5-5|-|TRBJ2-7|TRBD1
CASSLVQGANYEQYF
TGTGCCAGCAGCTTGGTACAGGGGGCTAATTACGAGCAGTACTTC
>TRBV6-5|-|TRBJ1-3|TRBD1
CASSSGGSSGNTIYF
TGTGCCAGCAGTTCAGGGGGGAGCTCTGGAAACACCATATATTTT
>TRBV7-2|-|TRBJ1-5|-
CASSLRVQAGQPQHF
TGTGCCAGCAGCCTCAGGGTTCAGGCCGGACAGCCCCAGCATTTT
>TRBV6-5|-|TRBJ2-3|TRBD2
CASKSGGSTDTQYF
TGTGCCAGCAAAAGCGGGGGAAGCACAGATACGCAGTATTTT
>TRBV6-6|few|TRBJ2-6|-
CASSRNTAVAGANVLTF
TGTGCCAGCAGTCGAAACACAGCGGTGGCTGGGGCCAACGTCCTGACTTTC
>TRBV11-2|-|TRBJ1-1|-
CASMSQIEAFF
TGTGCCAGCATGTCGCAGATAGAAGCTTTCTTT
>TRBV5-4|-|TRBJ1-1|-
CASSLVGFVSTEAFF
TGTGCCAGCAGCTTGGTCGGGTTTGTAAGCACTGAAGCTTTCTTT
>TRBV6-6|few|TRBJ1-6|TRBD1
CASSPSKDRVRSPLHF
TGTGCCAGCAGTCCGTCGAAGGACAGGGTACGATCACCCCTCCACTTT
>TRBV19|-|TRBJ2-1|TRBD2
CASRDLAGGLSEQFF
TGTGCCAGTAGAGATCTAGCGGGGGGGTTGAGTGAGCAGTTCTTC
>TRBV24-1|-|TRBJ2-1|TRBD1
CATSDSEGAVYNEQFF
TGTGCCACCAGTGATTCCGAGGGGGCCGTCTACAATGAGCAGTTCTTC
>TRBV5-4|-|TRBJ2-4|-
CASSSALDRSSKNIQYF
TGTGCCAGCAGCTCAGCCCTGGACAGATCCAGCAAAAACATTCAGTACTTC
>TRBV29-1|-|TRBJ1-4|-
CSVSGPKDEKLFF
TGCAGCGTTTCAGGGCCTAAGGATGAAAAACTGTTTTTT
>TRBV5-1|-|TRBJ1-2|TRBD1
CASRVQGADYGYTF
TGCGCCAGCAGAGTACAGGGGGCGGACTATGGCTACACCTTC
>TRBV10-3|-|TRBJ2-6|TRBD1
CAISPGTGVPGANVLTF
TGTGCCATCAGCCCCGGAACAGGGGTCCCTGGGGCCAACGTCCTGACTTTC
>TRBV7-7|-|TRBJ1-5|-
CASSLTSGLNQPQHF
TGTGCCAGCAGCTTAACGTCGGGACTCAATCAGCCCCAGCATTTT
>TRBV5-1|-|TRBJ2-1|TRBD2
CASSTGTSGYNEQFF
TGCGCCAGCAGCACGGGGACTAGCGGTTACAATGAGCAGTTCTTC
>TRBV5-1|-|TRBJ1-1|TRBD1
CASSPGQGARNTEAFF
TGCGCCAGCAGCCCGGGACAGGGGGCGAGGAACACTGAAGCTTTCTTT
>TRBV6-2/TRBV6-3|-|TRBJ2-5|TRBD2
CASSYSSRLAGGITQETQYF
TGTGCCAGCAGTTACTCTAGCCGACTAGCGGGGGGCATAACTCAAGAGACCCAGTACTTC
>TRBV6-2/TRBV6-3|-|TRBJ1-2|-
CASSYRLEGYYGYTF
TGTGCCAGCAGTTACCGGTTGGAGGGTTACTATGGCTACACCTTC
>TRBV5-1|-|TRBJ2-3|TRBD2
CASSFLPTSGEADTQYF
TGCGCCAGCAGCTTCCTACCGACTAGCGGGGAGGCAGATACGCAGTATTTT
>TRBV5-1|-|TRBJ1-1|-
CASSLSVTTSAEAFF
TGCGCCAGCAGCTTATCTGTTACTACATCGGCTGAAGCTTTCTTT